This T cell receptor beta chain was sequenced for a study of blood T cells in healthy people across ages (dated by TCRdb to the mid-2010s). About the full investigation: In model experiments, template switching captured roughly one uniquely barcoded TCR beta cDNA molecule for every two T cells. To avoid experimental bias, donors of different ages were distributed randomly across sequencing lanes. Using the same blood draw, the study looked at two additional independent replicas of 1 million unique cDNA reads for two donors, one aged 18 to 30 and the other aged 80 or older. The study measured age-related changes in TCR beta repertoire diversity using deep sequencing normalized with unique cDNA molecular identifiers. The donors were divided into four age groups: young (average around 16 years), middle-aged (about 40), aged (roughly 60) and long-lived (82).

Systemically healthy Caucasian individuals from Russia, 35 to 50 in total and aged roughly 6 to 100 years, were included as donors. Around 10 milliliters of peripheral blood were drawn from each donor into EDTA-treated Vacutainer tubes. PBMCs were isolated by Ficoll-Paque density-gradient centrifugation, with at least 7 million obtained per sample. Total RNA, at least 6 micrograms per sample, was extracted from PBMCs with Trizol reagent. For every donor, an aliquot of PBMCs went through flow cytometry to measure the percentages of naive CD45RAhigh/CD27high T cells. Comment on this clonotype: Its antigen remains unidentified. Base qualities are not at hand, and no much larger clone is one base apart.

The germline V gene yields LGHNA for CDR1 and YSLEER for CDR2. The CDR3 goes from the cysteine to the phenylalanine over 16 residues. The retained sequence is limited to the CDR3, 48 bases, with the frame set at the first base. Trimmed from V: 4 bases; trimmed from J: 2 bases; junction bases lacking a gene match: 8. Summary of the overall study and its limitations: Donor CMV infection status was unknown, potentially confounding age-related changes in expanded clonotypes. Estimates of total diversity based on one million sequenced T cells were regarded as lower bounds and as underestimates. Compared with the aged group, more naive CD4+ T cells, fewer expanded clones and increased TCR diversity were shown by the long-lived group, suggesting age selection. Observed TCR beta diversity per million T cells fell roughly linearly with age, and a significant reduction was already apparent by age around 40. A strong correlation was found between observed TCR beta diversity and the percentage of naive T cells measured by flow cytometry. Bulk unsorted PBMC profiling prevented conclusive comparison of naive and antigen-experienced compartments.

To prepare the library, 5' RACE was applied. Sequencing took place on an Illumina HiSeq 2500. A second PCR of 7 to 11 cycles was run with a J-beta primer mix and a sample-barcoded 5' primer. Each TCR beta cDNA molecule received a unique molecular identifier from a template-switch 5' adaptor carrying 12 random nucleotides. Each sample yielded at least 2.5 million CDR3-containing paired-end reads. First-strand cDNA synthesis was performed from all RNA using the Mint cDNA synthesis kit, with priming by a TRBC-specific oligonucleotide. All cDNA was treated with uracil-DNA glycosylase and then went through a first 18-cycle PCR with the universal primers M1SS and BC2_uni_R. The authors' pipeline ran thus. Normalization of each sample was performed by random selection of 1 million high-quality reads, each carrying a distinct molecular identifier. Reads with shared molecular identifiers were discarded instead of being binned into consensus sequences. CDR3 identification, clonotype clustering and error correction used MiTCR with a Q25 quality threshold and the strictest error-elimination algorithm. A nonparametric unseen species model with Euler transformation was used to estimate a lower bound on total TCR beta diversity. TCRdb ran its own pipeline on the public reads, namely fastp trimming at Q25 and MiXCR clone calling, and kept in-frame beta chains. Each entry is one CDR3 protein sequence, shown with its most common DNA and genes. TCRdb's processing, not the authors', yielded these V and J calls. The sample contains about a million distinct CDR3 sequences, approximately 50% of them found a single time. The top ten clonotypes cover around 21% of the sample.

The chain was built from TRBV4-3 and TRBJ2-5; a stretch of 9 junction bases matches TRBD2. This clonotype was obtained from a woman aged 55-69 years in good health. The specimen was blood. CDR3 reads: CASSLSGSVNQETQYF. At the DNA level, the sequence is TGCGCCAGCAGCCTTAGCGGGAGCGTGAATCAAGAGACCCAGTACTTC.